This T cell receptor beta chain was found in a study of CD8+ T cells in alopecia areata. For the study at large: The drug, oral tofacitinib, was given to treated patients at 5 to 10 mg twice daily.

Treatment here: oral pan-JAK inhibitor, 5-10 mg twice daily. Study results and limitations: Numerous clones, expanded in lesions, remained in scalp and blood during tofacitinib.

Following extraction, RNA underwent reverse transcription to cDNA, which served as the sequencing template. The protocol was immunoSEQ multiplex PCR, while the TCRdb copy is restricted to in-frame clones and leaves out a portion. In the table there are more than 150,000 clones, about 51% of which are singletons. Deletions cut 0 bases from V and 2 bases from J, with 11 bases between. The length of the CDR3 is 14 residues. Germline-derived CDR1 and CDR2 are SQVTM and ANQGSEA. Regarding this clone: Its antigen is unknown.

The rearrangement uses TRBV29-1 and TRBJ2-7; D is unresolved. The specimen was CD8+ T cells sorted from blood, collected around week 53, from a patient treated with tofacitinib. This TCR derives from a human donor with alopecia areata. The CDR3 coding sequence is TGCAGCGTTGAAGAAACTCACGGAGCCTACGAGCAGTACTTC. Translating it yields CSVEETHGAYEQYF.